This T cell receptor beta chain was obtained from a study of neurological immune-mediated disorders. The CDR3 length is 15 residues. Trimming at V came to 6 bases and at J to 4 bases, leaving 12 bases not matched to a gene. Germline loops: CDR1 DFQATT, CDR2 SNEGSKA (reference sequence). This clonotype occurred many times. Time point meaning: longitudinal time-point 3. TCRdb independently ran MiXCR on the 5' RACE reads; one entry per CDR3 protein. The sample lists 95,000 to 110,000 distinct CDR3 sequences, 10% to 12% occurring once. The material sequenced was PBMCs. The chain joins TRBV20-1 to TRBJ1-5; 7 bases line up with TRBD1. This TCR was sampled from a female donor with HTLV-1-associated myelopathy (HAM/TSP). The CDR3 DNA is TGCAGTGCAATGCGGGGACAGCTTTCTAATCAGCCCCAGCATTTT. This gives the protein CSAMRGQLSNQPQHF.